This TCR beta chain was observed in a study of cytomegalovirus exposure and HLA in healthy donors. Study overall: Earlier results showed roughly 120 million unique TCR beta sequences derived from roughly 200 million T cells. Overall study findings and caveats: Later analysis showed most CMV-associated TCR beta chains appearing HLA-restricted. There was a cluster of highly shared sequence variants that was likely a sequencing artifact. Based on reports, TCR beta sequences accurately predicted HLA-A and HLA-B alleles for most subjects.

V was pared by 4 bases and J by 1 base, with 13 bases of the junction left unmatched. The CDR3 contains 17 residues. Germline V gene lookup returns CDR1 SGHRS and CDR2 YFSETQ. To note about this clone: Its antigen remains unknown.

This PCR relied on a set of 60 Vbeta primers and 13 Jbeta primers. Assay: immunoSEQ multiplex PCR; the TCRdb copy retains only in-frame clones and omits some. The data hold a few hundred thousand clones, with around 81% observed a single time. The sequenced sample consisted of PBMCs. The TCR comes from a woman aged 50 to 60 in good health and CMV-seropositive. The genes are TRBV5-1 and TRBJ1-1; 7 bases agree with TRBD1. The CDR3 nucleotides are TGCGCCAGCAGCGTGGATACTAACAGGGGCTCGAACACTGAAGCTTTCTTT. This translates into CASSVDTNRGSNTEAFF.